This TCR beta chain originates from a study of TIL therapy for anti-PD-1-resistant metastatic lung cancer. For the study at large: Tumors carried a median 1.5 non-synonymous mutations per megabase.

This CDR3 region has 14 residues. CDR1 and CDR2 (germline): LNHDA, SQIVND (reference sequence). V lost 4 bases, J lost 5 bases, and 14 bases lay in between. Sequencing used immunoSEQ v3. Libraries were sequenced to some 2 million read pairs (survey) or about 4.5-6 million (deep). The data were produced by immunoSEQ multiplex PCR, yet TCRdb's version contains in-frame clones alone and is incomplete. The sample includes tens of thousands of clones, roughly 69% of them seen just once. Regarding time point: pre-treatment sample, taken before nivolumab and TIL therapy. The tumor samples were excised metastases, mostly pleural nodules or supraclavicular lymph nodes.

This receptor was taken from a woman between 30 and 80 years old with non-small cell lung cancer. The source material was tumor tissue, sampled at baseline. The gene calls are TRBV19 and TRBJ2-5; D is possibly TRBD2 (6 bases). CDR3 sequence reads: CASSSPGSWETQYF. CDR3 nucleotides: TGTGCCAGTAGTAGCCCCGGGAGTTGGGAGACCCAGTACTTC.